This record covers a single TCR beta chain. Germline CDR1 MDHEN, CDR2 SYDVKM. This CDR3 has 14 residues. V was cut by 7 bases and J by 0 bases, with 13 bases left in between. The data were obtained in a study of technical replicates of blood from a handful of donors. Here immunoSEQ multiplex PCR was the method, and the copy in TCRdb shows in-frame clones only, minus some. This table holds fewer than 85,000 clones, 90% to 97% found once. The clonotype was recovered from a human donor in good health. This rearrangement joins TRBV28 to TRBJ2-7, with D possibly TRBD1 on 6 matching bases. Sequenced input: T cells isolated from PBMCs. CDR3 bases: TGTGCCAGCAATACACAGGGATTCTCCTACGAGCAGTACTTC. Protein product: CASNTQGFSYEQYF.